A selection of T cell receptor beta chains follows, all from one sample in a study of blood T cell repertoires in COVID-19. Assay used: immunoSEQ multiplex PCR; TCRdb lists only in-frame clones, some missing. The sample has about 400,000 clones, about 85% seen once; the top ten hold roughly 1.9%. The sequenced sample was PBMCs or T cells enriched from blood (not recorded which). The source is a woman under 30 with acute COVID-19. Both conserved end residues are part of each CDR3. The order of the fields is J gene, clone size, D gene, V gene, CDR3 protein, CDR3 DNA. The D gene is left open where the match is weak. Part of the rows lack a size; the others show once, few, many or a class for expanded clones.

TRBJ2-7	NA	TRBD1	TRBV19	CASSGTGPYEQYF	TGTGCCAGTTCCGGGACAGGGCCCTACGAGCAGTACTTC
TRBJ1-2	few	NA	TRBV12-3/TRBV12-4	CASTQRRLYGYTF	TGTGCCAGCACCCAACGGAGGCTCTATGGCTACACCTTC
TRBJ2-7	NA	NA	TRBV4-2	CASSQEPGSSYEQYF	TGTGCCAGCAGCCAAGAACCGGGGAGCTCCTACGAGCAGTACTTC
TRBJ2-7	NA	NA	TRBV19	CASSMKIAAEQYF	TGTGCCAGTAGTATGAAAATAGCTGCCGAGCAGTACTTC
TRBJ1-1	NA	NA	TRBV2	CASSPGLRTEAFF	TGTGCCAGCAGCCCGGGGTTGCGCACTGAAGCTTTCTTT
TRBJ2-1	NA	TRBD2	TRBV15	CATSTIAGGGYNEQFF	TGTGCCACCAGCACGATAGCGGGAGGGGGATACAATGAGCAGTTCTTC
TRBJ1-2	NA	NA	TRBV19	CASSYTSGYTF	TGTGCCAGTAGTTACACTAGTGGCTACACCTTC
TRBJ2-5	once	NA	TRBV11-2	CASSAVPEETQYF	TGTGCCAGCAGCGCGGTCCCCGAAGAGACCCAGTACTTC
TRBJ2-1	NA	TRBD2	TRBV7-3	CASSLGRLGGGAGEQFF	TGTGCCAGCAGCTTAGGGCGATTAGGCGGGGGGGCCGGTGAGCAGTTCTTC
TRBJ1-1	few	NA	TRBV5-4	CASSSRMGTSEAFF	TGTGCCAGCAGCTCCCGAATGGGGACATCTGAAGCTTTCTTT
TRBJ1-1	NA	NA	TRBV7-8	CASSPGGARDTEAFF	TGTGCCAGCAGCCCGGGGGGGGCCCGGGACACTGAAGCTTTCTTT
TRBJ1-1	NA	NA	TRBV9	CASSTEYTEAFF	TGTGCCAGCAGCACTGAATACACTGAAGCTTTCTTT
TRBJ1-5	NA	NA	TRBV19	CASSARQISNQPQHF	TGTGCCAGTAGTGCTCGCCAGATTAGCAATCAGCCCCAGCATTTT
TRBJ1-6	NA	TRBD1	TRBV7-9	CASSLVQGAAYNSPLHF	TGTGCCAGCAGCTTAGTACAGGGGGCAGCTTATAATTCACCCCTCCACTTT
TRBJ2-2	NA	NA	TRBV2	CASAMDNANTGELFF	TGTGCCAGCGCCATGGACAACGCGAACACCGGGGAGCTGTTTTTT
TRBJ1-5	NA	NA	TRBV5-6	CASSLLQLSNQPQHF	TGTGCCAGCAGCTTGTTACAGTTAAGCAATCAGCCCCAGCATTTT
TRBJ2-7	NA	TRBD2	TRBV4-1	CASSQDSLAGYYEQYF	TGCGCCAGCAGCCAAGATTCACTAGCGGGCTACTACGAGCAGTACTTC